The source of this T cell receptor (beta chain) is a study of T-cell reconstitution after alpha-beta-depleted transplantation in children. Study-wide results and caveats: Once a year had passed after transplant, T-cell counts and diversity came mostly from newly produced T cells.

This clonotype was found many times. Its antigen is unidentified. Unique molecular identifiers were incorporated into the prepared TCRbeta library. TCRdb reprocessed the PCR reads with MiXCR, giving one entry per CDR3 protein. Counted here are over 450,000 distinct CDR3 sequences, over 9.5% occurring once; the ten biggest clones make up around 2.2%. The receptor comes from a child aged 2 to 10 with inherited bone marrow failure, due to receive a stem cell transplant. This material consisted of PBMCs, taken before TCRalphabeta/CD19-depleted stem cell transplant.

The CDR3 nucleotides read TGCGCCAGCAGCCAAGCGCGGAGGGTTGACTACAATGAGCAGTTCTTC. Encoded protein: CASSQARRVDYNEQFF. V usage is TRBV4-3 and J usage is TRBJ2-1, with D maybe TRBD2 (6 bases). Trimming cost V 1 base and J 3 bases, with 13 bases left between them. From germline, CDR1 is LGHNA and CDR2 YSLEER. The CDR3 is made up of 16 amino acids.